The sequence of this TCR beta chain was determined in a study of OX40 agonist ivuxolimab in advanced cancers. J gave up 5 bases and V 10 bases, and 10 bases lay outside the gene matches. The CDR3 sequence is 14 residues long. CDR1 MNHNY and CDR2 SVGAGI come from the germline V gene (reference sequence). About this clone: Its cognate antigen is unknown.

Assay used: immunoSEQ multiplex PCR; TCRdb lists only in-frame clones, some missing. Among roughly 35,000 clones listed, about four fifths were seen once. Study-wide results and caveats: Dose levels from 0.1 to 3.0 mg/kg saw CD4+ and CD8+ blood T cells expand clonally by week 6.

The clonotype comes from an adult with an advanced solid tumor such as melanoma, head and neck, liver or kidney cancer. The rearrangement links TRBV6-6 to TRBJ2-5, with TRBD2 identical over 10 bases. This sample comprised CD4+ or CD8+ T cells sorted from blood, obtained in a trial of the OX40 agonist ivuxolimab. The CDR3 here is CATWTSGTLETQYF. The CDR3 DNA sequence: TGTGCCACTTGGACTAGCGGTACACTGGAGACCCAGTACTTC.